The clone carrying this T cell receptor (beta chain) has more than one count but fewer than ten. Antigen: not known. The sample comes from a study of Graves' ophthalmopathy and Graves' hyperthyroidism. Study-level findings and limits: The blood repertoire also included most expanded thyroid clonotypes above 0.001 frequency.

RNA transcripts were the source from which TCR beta CDR3 regions were amplified. First-round RT-PCR relied on HTBI primers, and a second-round multiplex PCR came next. MiXCR, applied by TCRdb to the multiplex PCR reads, yields one record per CDR3 protein. The table has roughly 380,000 distinct CDR3 sequences, 15% to 17% seen once. Patients in the hyperthyroidism group, adults aged 18 to 65, were newly diagnosed, under 2 months' duration. The study excluded patients with other autoimmune diseases, uncontrolled infections, pregnancy or lactation. Sampling over 7.5 ml of fresh peripheral blood provided the PBMCs. The CDR3 loop spans 16 amino acids. Germline assignment: CDR1 MNHEY and CDR2 SVGEGT. Trimming cost V 6 bases and J 4 bases; bases outside gene matches: 14.

The chain is built from TRBV6-2 or TRBV6-3 and TRBJ2-5; TRBD2 aligns across 7 bases. The sequencing input was peripheral blood. This sequence originates from a woman between 18 and 29 years old with stable Graves' hyperthyroidism. DNA for the CDR3: TGTGCCAGCAGACGACTTGGGAGGGTCTCCCTAGAGACCCAGTACTTC. Encoded protein: CASRRLGRVSLETQYF.